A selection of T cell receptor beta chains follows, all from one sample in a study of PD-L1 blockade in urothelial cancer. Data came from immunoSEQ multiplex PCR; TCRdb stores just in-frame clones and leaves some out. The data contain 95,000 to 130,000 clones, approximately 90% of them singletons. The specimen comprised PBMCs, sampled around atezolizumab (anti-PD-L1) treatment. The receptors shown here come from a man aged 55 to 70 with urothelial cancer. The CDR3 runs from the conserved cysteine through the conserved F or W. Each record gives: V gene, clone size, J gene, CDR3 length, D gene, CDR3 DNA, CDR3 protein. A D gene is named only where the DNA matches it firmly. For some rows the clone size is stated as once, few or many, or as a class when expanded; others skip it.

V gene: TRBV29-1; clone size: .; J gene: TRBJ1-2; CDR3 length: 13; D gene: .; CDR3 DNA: TGCAGCGTTGAAGGTACAGGATTCTATGGCTACACCTTC; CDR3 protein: CSVEGTGFYGYTF
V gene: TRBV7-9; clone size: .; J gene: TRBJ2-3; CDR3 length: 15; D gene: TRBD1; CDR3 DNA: TGTGCCAGCAGCCCTGGGACAGGGGGCGCAGATACGCAGTATTTT; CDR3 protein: CASSPGTGGADTQYF
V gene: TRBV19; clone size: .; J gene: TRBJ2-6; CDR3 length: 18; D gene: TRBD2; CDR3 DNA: TGTGCCAGTAGTCTTGGGACTAGCGGAAACTCTGGGGCCAACGTCCTGACTTTC; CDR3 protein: CASSLGTSGNSGANVLTF
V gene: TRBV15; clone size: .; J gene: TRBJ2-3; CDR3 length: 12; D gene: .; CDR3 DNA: TGTGCCACCAGCCGCTCGAGGGATACGCAGTATTTT; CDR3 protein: CATSRSRDTQYF
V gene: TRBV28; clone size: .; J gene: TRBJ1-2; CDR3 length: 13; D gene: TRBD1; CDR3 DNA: TGTGCCAGCAGTTTTCCCGGGACAGTTGGCTACACCTTC; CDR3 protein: CASSFPGTVGYTF
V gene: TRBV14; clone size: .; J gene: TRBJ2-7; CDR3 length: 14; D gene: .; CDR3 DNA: TGTGCCAGCAGCACCCGCCCGAGCTCCTACGAGCAGTACTTC; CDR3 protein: CASSTRPSSYEQYF
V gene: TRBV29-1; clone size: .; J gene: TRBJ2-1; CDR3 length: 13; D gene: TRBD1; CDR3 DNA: TGCAGCGCCCGGGACAGCTCCTACAATGAGCAGTTCTTC; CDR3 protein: CSARDSSYNEQFF
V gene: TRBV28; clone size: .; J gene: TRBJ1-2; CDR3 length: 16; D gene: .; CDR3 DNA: TGTGCCAGCAGTTTATCCGGGACATCAGGCGACTATGGCTACACCTTC; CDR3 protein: CASSLSGTSGDYGYTF
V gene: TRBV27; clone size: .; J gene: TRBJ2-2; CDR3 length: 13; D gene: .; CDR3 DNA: TGTGCCAGCAGTTTCCGGGAAAGCGGGGAGCTGTTTTTT; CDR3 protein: CASSFRESGELFF
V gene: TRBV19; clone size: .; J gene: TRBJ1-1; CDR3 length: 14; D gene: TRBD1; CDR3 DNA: TGTGCCAGTAGTATAGGCAGGGGGCATGGTGAAGCTTTCTTT; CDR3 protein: CASSIGRGHGEAFF
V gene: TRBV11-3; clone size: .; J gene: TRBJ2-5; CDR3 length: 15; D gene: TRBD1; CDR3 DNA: TGTGCCAGCAGCCCAATGGGACAGGGGCCAGAGACCCAGTACTTC; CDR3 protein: CASSPMGQGPETQYF
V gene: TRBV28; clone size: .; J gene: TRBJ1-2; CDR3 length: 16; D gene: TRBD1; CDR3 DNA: TGTGCCAGCAGTTTTGGCGGCTGGACAGGGCGGGGAGGCTACACCTTC; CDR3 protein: CASSFGGWTGRGGYTF
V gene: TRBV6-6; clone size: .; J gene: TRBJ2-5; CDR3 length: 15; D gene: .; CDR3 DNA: TGTGCCAGCAGTTACTGGAACTCCCCGGGTGAGACCCAGTACTTC; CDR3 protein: CASSYWNSPGETQYF
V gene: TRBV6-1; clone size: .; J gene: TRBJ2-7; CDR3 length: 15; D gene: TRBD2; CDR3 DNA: TGTGCCAGCAGTGAAGAGACTAGCGGGCCAAACGAGCAGTACTTC; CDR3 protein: CASSEETSGPNEQYF
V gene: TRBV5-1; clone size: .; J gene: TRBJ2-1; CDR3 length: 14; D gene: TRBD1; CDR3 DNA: TGCGCCAGCAGCTTGAACAGGGGATTAAATGAGCAGTTCTTC; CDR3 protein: CASSLNRGLNEQFF
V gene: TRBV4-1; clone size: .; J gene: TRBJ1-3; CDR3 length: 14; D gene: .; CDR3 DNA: TGCGCCAGCAGCTCAGAACCGGCAGGGAACACCATATATTTT; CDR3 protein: CASSSEPAGNTIYF
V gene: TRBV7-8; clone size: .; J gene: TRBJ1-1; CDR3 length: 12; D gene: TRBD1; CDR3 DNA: TGTGCCAGCAGCGATGGGACAGAGGAAGCTTTCTTT; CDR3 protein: CASSDGTEEAFF
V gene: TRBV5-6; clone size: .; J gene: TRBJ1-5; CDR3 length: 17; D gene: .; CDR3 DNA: TGTGCCAGCAGCTCAAGGCGGGGAATAAACCACCATCAGCCCCAGCATTTT; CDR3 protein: CASSSRRGINHHQPQHF
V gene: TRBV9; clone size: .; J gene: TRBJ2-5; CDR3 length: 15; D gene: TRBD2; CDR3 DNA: TGTGCCAGCAGCGCCATAGCGGGGGGGCCGCAGACCCAGTACTTC; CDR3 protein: CASSAIAGGPQTQYF
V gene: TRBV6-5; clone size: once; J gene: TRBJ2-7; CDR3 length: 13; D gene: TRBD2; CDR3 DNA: TGTGCCAGCAGGGGGGGAGGGCCTTACGAGCAGTACTTC; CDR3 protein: CASRGGGPYEQYF
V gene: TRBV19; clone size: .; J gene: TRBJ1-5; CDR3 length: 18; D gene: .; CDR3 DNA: TGTGCCAGTAGTAAAGCGGAGGGCATCCCTTATAGCAATCAGCCCCAGCATTTT; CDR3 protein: CASSKAEGIPYSNQPQHF
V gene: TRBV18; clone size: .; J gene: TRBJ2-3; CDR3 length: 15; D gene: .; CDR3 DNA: TGTGCCAGCTCCCTCAACCGACAGAGCACAGATACGCAGTATTTT; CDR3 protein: CASSLNRQSTDTQYF
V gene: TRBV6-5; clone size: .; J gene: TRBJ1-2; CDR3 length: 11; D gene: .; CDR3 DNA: TGTGCCAGCAGTGAGGGCTATGGCTACACCTTC; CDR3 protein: CASSEGYGYTF
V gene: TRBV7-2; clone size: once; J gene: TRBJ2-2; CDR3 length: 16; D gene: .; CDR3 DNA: TGTGCCAGCAGCTTAATCGGGGTTCCGAACACCGGGGAGCTGTTTTTT; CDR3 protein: CASSLIGVPNTGELFF
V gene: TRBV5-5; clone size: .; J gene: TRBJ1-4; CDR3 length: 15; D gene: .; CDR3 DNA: TGTGCCAGCAGCTCGTCGACAGGTTCCGTCGAAAAACTGTTTTTT; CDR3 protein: CASSSSTGSVEKLFF
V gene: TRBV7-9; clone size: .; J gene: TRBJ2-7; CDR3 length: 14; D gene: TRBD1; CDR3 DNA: TGTGCCAGCAGCTATGGGACAGGGGGGATCGAGCAGTACTTC; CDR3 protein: CASSYGTGGIEQYF
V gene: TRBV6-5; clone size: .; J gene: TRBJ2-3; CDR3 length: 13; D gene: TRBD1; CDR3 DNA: TGTGCCAGCAATGGACAGGGTACAGATACGCAGTATTTT; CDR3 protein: CASNGQGTDTQYF
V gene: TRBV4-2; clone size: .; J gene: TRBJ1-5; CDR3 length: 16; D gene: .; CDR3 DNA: TGTGCCAGCAGCCTTTTTTCTGCACAGGGTAATCAGCCCCAGCATTTT; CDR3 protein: CASSLFSAQGNQPQHF
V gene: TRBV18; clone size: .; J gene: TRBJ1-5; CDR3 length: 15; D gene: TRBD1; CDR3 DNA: TGTGCCAGCTCACCACAGGCGACAGGGAATCAGCCCCAGCATTTT; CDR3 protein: CASSPQATGNQPQHF
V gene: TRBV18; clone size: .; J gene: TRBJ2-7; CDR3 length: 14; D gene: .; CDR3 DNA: TGTGCCAGCTCACCACAATCCGGGGTTTACGAGCAGTACTTC; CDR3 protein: CASSPQSGVYEQYF
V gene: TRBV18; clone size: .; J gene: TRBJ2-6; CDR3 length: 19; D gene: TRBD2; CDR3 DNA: TGTGCCAGCTCACCCAGGGGACTAGCGGGAGTTTCTGGGGCCAACGTCCTGACTTTC; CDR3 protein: CASSPRGLAGVSGANVLTF
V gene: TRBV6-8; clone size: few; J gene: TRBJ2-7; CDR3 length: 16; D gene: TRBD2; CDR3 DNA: TGTGCCAGCAGTTACTCGATCTTAGCGGGAGGCTACGAGCAGTACTTC; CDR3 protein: CASSYSILAGGYEQYF
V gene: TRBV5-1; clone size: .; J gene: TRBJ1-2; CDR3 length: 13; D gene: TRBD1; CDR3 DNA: TGCGCCAGCAGCTCTGGACAGGGCTATGGCTACACCTTC; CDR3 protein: CASSSGQGYGYTF
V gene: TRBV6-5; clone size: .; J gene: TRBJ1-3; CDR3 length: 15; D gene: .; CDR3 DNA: TGTGCCAGCAGTTCAAACAGCTACTCTGGAAACACCATATATTTT; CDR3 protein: CASSSNSYSGNTIYF
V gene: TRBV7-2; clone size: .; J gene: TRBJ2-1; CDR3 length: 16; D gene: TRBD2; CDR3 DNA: TGTGCCAGCAGCTTAGATTGGCTAGCGGGATACAATGAGCAGTTCTTC; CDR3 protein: CASSLDWLAGYNEQFF
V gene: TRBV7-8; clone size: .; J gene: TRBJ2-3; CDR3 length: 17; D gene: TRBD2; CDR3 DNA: TGTGCCAGCAGCTTAGTCCCATTAGCGGGAGGCGCAGATACGCAGTATTTT; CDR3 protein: CASSLVPLAGGADTQYF
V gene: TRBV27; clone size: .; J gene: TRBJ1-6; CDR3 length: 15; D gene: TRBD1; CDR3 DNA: TGTGCCAGCAGTTTATTGCTTCAGGGGGATTCACCCCTCCACTTT; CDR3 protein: CASSLLLQGDSPLHF
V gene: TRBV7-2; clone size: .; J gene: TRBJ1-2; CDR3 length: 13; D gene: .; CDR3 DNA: TGTGCCAGCAGCTTGGACAGTAACTATGGCTACACCTTC; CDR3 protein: CASSLDSNYGYTF
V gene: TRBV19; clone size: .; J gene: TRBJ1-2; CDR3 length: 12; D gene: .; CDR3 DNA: TGTGCCAGTAGTAAGACAGACTATGGCTACACCTTC; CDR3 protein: CASSKTDYGYTF
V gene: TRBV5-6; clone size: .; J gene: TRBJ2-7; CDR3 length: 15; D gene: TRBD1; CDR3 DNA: TGTGCCAGCAGCGAACCGGGACAGGGGGCTTACGAGCAGTACTTC; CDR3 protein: CASSEPGQGAYEQYF
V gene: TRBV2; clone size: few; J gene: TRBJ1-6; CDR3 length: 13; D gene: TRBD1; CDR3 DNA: TGTGCCAGCAGTACAGGGGGCGTTTCACCCCTCCACTTT; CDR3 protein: CASSTGGVSPLHF
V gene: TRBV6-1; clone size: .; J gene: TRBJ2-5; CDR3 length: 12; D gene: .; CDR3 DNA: TGTGCCAGCAGTGAGCTCGGGGAGACCCAGTACTTC; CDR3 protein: CASSELGETQYF
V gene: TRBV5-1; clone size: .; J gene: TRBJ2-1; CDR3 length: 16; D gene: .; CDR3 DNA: TGCGCCAGCAGCTTGAGAGGCGGGGGCCTCAGGGGAGAGCAGTTCTTC; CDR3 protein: CASSLRGGGLRGEQFF
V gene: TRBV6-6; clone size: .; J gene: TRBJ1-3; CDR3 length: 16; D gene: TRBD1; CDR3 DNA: TGTGCCAGCAGTTACGGACAGGGGGCTGGTGGAAACACCATATATTTT; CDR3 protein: CASSYGQGAGGNTIYF
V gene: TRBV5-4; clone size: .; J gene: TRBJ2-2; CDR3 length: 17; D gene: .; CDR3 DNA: TGTGCCAGCAGCTTGGGGGGGGTCGCGGCGAACACCGGGGAGCTGTTTTTT; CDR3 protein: CASSLGGVAANTGELFF
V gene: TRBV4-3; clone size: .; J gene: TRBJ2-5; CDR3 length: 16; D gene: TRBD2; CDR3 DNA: TGCGCCAGCAGCCAATCCCTAGCGGGGGGCTTGGAGACCCAGTACTTC; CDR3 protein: CASSQSLAGGLETQYF
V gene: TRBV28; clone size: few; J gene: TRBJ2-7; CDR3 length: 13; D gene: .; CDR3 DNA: TGTGCCAGCACTGGAGCGGGCGGCTACGAGCAGTACTTC; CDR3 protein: CASTGAGGYEQYF
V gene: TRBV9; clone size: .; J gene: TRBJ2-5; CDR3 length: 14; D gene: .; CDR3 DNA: TGTGCCAGCAGCGTACGCGGGACAGTGGAGACCCAGTACTTC; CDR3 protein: CASSVRGTVETQYF